This T cell receptor beta chain was captured in a study of T-cell reconstitution after alpha-beta-depleted transplantation in children. Unique molecular identifiers were incorporated during preparation of the TCRbeta library. TCRdb re-derived calls from the PCR reads in MiXCR, one entry per CDR3 protein. The sample comprises just over 200,000 distinct CDR3 sequences, about 8.4% of which are singletons, and approximately 40% rests with the top ten. Germline V gives CDR1 SEHNR, CDR2 FQNEAQ (reference sequence). The CDR3 runs 16 residues. The V gene end was trimmed by 2 bases and the J gene end by 7 bases; junction bases not matched to a gene: 11.

The chain links TRBV7-9 to TRBJ2-3; 8 nucleotides align to TRBD1. The TCR originated in a male patient between 2 and 10 years old who had a stem cell transplant for acute myeloid leukemia, so the T cells may come from the graft donor. The sequencing used PBMCs, mostly from graft donor cells, collected 360 days after TCRalphabeta/CD19-depleted stem cell transplant. The chain's CDR3 is CASSLNRQGKRNTQYF. The DNA for the CDR3 is TGTGCCAGCAGCTTAAATCGACAGGGGAAGAGAAATACGCAGTATTTT.